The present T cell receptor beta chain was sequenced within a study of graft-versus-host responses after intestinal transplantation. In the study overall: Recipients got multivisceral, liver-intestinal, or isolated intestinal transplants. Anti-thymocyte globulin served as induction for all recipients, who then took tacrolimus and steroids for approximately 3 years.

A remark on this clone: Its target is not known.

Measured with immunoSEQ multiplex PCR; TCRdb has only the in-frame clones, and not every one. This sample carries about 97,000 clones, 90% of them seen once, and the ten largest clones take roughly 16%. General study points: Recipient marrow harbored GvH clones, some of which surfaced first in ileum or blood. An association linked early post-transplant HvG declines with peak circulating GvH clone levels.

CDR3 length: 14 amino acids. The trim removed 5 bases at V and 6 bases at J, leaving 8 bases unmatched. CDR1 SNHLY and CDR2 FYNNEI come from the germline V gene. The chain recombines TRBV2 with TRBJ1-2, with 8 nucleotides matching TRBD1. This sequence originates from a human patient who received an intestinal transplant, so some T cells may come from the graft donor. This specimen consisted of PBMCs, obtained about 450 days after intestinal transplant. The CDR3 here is CASSLSQGAHGYTF. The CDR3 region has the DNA TGTGCCAGCAGTCTTTCTCAGGGGGCGCATGGCTACACCTTC.